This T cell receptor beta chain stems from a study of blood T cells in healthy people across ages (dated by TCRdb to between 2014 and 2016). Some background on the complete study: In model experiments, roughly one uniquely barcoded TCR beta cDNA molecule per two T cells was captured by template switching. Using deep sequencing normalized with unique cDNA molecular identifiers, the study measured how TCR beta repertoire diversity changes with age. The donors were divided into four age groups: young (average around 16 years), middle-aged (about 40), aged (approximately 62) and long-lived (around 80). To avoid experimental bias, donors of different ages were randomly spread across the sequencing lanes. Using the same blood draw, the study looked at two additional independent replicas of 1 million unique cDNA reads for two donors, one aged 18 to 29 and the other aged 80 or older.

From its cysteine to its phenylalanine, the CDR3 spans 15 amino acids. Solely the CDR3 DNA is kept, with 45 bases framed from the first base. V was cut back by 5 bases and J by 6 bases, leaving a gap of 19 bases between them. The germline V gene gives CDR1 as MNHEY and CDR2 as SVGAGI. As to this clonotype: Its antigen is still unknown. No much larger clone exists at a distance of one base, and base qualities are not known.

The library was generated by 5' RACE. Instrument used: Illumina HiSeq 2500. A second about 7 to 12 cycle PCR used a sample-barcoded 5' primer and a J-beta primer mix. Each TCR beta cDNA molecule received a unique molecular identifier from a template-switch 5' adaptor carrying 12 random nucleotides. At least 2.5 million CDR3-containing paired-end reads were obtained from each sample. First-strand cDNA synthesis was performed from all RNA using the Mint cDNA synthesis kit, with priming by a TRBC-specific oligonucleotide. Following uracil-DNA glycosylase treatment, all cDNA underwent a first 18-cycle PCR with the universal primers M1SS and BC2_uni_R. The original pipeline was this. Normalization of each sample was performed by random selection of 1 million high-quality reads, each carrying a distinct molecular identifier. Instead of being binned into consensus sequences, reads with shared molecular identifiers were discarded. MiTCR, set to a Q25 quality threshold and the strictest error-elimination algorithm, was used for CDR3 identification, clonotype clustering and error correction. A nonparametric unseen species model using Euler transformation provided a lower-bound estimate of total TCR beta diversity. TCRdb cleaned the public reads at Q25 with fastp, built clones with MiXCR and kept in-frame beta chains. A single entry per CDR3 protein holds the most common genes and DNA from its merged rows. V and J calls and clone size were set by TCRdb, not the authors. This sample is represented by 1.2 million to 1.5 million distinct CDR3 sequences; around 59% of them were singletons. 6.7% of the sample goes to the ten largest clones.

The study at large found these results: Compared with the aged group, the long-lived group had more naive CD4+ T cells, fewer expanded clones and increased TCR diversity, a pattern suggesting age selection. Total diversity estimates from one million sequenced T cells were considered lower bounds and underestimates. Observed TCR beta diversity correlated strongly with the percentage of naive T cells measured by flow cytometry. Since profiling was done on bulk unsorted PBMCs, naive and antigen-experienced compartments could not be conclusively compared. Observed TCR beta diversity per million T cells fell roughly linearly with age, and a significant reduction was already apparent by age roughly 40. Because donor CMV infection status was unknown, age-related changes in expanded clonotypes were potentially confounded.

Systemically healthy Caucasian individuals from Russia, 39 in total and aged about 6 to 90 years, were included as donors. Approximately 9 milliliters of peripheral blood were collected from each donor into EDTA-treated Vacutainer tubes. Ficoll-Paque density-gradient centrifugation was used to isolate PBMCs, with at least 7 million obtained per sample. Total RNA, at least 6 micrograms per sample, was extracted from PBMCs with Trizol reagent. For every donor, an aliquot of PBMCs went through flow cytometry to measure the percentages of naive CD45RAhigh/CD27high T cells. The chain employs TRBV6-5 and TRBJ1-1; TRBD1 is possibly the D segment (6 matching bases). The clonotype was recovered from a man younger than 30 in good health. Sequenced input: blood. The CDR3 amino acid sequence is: CASSRGGGLMAEAFF. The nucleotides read TGTGCCAGCAGTCGAGGGGGGGGACTAATGGCTGAAGCTTTCTTT.